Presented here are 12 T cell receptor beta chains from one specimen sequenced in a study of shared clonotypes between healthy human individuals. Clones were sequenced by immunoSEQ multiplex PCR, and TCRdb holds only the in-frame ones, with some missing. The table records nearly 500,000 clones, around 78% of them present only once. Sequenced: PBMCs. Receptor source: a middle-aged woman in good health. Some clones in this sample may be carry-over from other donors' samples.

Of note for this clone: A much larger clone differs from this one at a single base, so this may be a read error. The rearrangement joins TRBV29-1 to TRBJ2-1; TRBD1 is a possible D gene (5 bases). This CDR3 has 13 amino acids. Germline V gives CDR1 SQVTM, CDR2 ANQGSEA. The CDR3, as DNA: TGCAGCGTTGATAGGAGACAGTACAATGGGCAGTTCTTC. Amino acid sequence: CSVDRRQYNGQFF.

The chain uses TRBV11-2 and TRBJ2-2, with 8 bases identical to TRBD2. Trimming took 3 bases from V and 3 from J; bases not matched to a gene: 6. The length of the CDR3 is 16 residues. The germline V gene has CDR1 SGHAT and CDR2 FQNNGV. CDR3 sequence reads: CASSFAGGSYTGELFF. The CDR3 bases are TGTGCCAGCAGCTTCGCGGGGGGCTCATACACCGGGGAGCTGTTTTTT.

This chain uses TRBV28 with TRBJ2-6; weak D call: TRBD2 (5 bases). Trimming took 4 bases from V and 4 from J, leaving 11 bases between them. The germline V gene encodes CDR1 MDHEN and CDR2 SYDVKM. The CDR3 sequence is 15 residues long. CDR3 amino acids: CASSSQRAGANVLTF. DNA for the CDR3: TGTGCCAGCAGTTCCCAGAGGGCCGGGGCCAACGTCCTGACTTTC.

The CDR3 DNA is TGTGCCACCTCGACTAGCGGGAGCTCGGGGGCCAACGTCCTGACTTTC. It is translated as CATSTSGSSGANVLTF. This chain uses TRBV6-4 with TRBJ2-6; 12 bases fit TRBD2. CDR3 size: 16 residues. The germline V gene encodes CDR1 MRHNA and CDR2 SNTAGT. The ends lost 10 bases at V and 4 bases at J; junction bases unmatched: 8.

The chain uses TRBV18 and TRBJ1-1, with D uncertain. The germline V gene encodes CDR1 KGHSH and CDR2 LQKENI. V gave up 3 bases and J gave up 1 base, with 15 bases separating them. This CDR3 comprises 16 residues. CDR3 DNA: TGTGCCAGCTCACCTGGGAGAAATTCCGGGAACACTGAAGCTTTCTTT. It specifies CASSPGRNSGNTEAFF.

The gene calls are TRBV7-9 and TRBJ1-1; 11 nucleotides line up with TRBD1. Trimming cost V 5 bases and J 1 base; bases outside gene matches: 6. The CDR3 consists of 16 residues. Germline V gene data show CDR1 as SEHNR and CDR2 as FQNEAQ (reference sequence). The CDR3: CASSPRTGGENTEAFF. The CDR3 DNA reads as TGTGCCAGCAGCCCAAGGACAGGGGGCGAGAACACTGAAGCTTTCTTT.

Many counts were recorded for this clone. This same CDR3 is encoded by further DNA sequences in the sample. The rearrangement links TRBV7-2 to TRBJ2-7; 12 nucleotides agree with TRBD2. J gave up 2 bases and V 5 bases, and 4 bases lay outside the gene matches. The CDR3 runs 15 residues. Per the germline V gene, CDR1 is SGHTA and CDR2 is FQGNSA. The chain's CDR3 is CASSPRTSGTYEQYF. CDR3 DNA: TGTGCCAGCAGCCCCCGGACTAGCGGGACCTACGAGCAGTACTTC.

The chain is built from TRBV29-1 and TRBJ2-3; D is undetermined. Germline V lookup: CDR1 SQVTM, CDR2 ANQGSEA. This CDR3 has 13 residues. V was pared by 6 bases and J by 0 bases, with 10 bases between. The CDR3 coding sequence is TGCAGCGTGTTTGTGGGGAGCACAGATACGCAGTATTTT. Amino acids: CSVFVGSTDTQYF.

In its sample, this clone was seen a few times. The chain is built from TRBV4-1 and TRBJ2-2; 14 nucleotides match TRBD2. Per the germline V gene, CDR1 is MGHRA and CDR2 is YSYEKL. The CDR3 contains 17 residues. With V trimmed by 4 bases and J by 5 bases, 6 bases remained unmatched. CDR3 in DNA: TGCGCCAGCAGCCGTGGACTAGCGGGAGGAAGGACCGGGGAGCTGTTTTTT. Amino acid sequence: CASSRGLAGGRTGELFF.

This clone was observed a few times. The CDR3 protein is CSADQGGGYTF. For the CDR3, the DNA is TGCAGCGCCGACCAGGGAGGTGGCTACACCTTC. This rearrangement joins TRBV29-1 to TRBJ1-2, with D perhaps TRBD1 (5 bases). CDR3 length: 11 residues. CDR1 SQVTM and CDR2 ANQGSEA come from the germline V gene. The V end was cut by 7 bases, the J end by 7 bases, with 13 bases between.

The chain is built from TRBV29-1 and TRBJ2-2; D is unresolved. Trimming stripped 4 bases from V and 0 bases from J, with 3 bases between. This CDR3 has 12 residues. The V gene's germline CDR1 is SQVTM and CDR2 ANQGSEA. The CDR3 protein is CSVGTNTGELFF. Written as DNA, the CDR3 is TGCAGCGTTGGAACGAACACCGGGGAGCTGTTTTTT.

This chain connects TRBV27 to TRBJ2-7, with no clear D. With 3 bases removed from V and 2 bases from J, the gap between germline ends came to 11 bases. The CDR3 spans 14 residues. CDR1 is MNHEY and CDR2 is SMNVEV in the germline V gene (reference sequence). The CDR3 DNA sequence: TGTGCCAGCAGTTTCAGTTGGTCGGCCTACGAGCAGTACTTC. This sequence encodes CASSFSWSAYEQYF.